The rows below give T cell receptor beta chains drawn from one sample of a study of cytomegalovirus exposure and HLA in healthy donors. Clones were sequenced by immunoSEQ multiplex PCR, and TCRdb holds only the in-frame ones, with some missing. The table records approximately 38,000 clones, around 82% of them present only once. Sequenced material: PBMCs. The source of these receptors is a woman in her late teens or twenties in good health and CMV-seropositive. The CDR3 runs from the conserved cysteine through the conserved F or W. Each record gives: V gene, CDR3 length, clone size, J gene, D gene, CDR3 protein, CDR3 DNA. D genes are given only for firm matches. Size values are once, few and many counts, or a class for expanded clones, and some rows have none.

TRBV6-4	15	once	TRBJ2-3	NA	CASSGGSGPSDTQYF	TGTGCCAGCAGTGGGGGTAGCGGCCCGTCGGATACGCAGTATTTT
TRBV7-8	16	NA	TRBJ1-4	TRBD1	CASSSAGTGKAEKLFF	TGTGCCAGCAGCTCAGCCGGGACAGGGAAGGCTGAAAAACTGTTTTTT
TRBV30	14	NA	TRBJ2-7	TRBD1	CAWSSGTEVYEQYF	TGTGCCTGGAGCTCTGGGACAGAGGTCTACGAGCAGTACTTC
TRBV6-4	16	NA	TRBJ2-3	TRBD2	CASSDQAGELPDTQYF	TGTGCCAGCAGTGACCAAGCGGGAGAGCTCCCAGATACGCAGTATTTT
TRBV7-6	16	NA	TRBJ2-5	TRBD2	CASSPTSGGAGETQHF	TGTGCCAGCAGCCCGACTAGCGGGGGGGCCGGGGAGACCCAGCACTTC
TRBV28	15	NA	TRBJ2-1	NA	CASFPRNLNYNEQFF	TGTGCCAGCTTTCCGAGGAACCTTAACTACAATGAGCAGTTCTTC
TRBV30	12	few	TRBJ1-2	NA	CAWSSDWSGYTF	TGTGCCTGGAGTAGTGACTGGTCTGGCTACACCTTC
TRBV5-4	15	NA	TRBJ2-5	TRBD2	CASSLAGAGAETQYF	TGTGCCAGCAGCCTGGCCGGAGCGGGGGCAGAGACCCAGTACTTC
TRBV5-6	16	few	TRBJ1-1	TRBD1	CASSYVGTGGNTEAFF	TGTGCCAGCAGCTATGTCGGGACAGGGGGTAACACTGAAGCTTTCTTT
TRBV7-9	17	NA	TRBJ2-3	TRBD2	CASSLGTSGTGTDTQYF	TGTGCCAGCAGCTTAGGCACTAGCGGTACTGGCACAGATACGCAGTATTTT
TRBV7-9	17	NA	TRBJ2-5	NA	CASSLIGGGLDRETQYF	TGTGCCAGCAGCTTAATTGGAGGCGGGTTAGATCGAGAGACCCAGTACTTC
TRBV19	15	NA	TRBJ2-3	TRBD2	CASRLAGGTTDTQYF	TGTGCCAGTAGACTAGCGGGTGGCACGACAGATACGCAGTATTTT
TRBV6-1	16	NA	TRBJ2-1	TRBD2	CASSEGGSGGHKEQFF	TGTGCCAGCAGTGAAGGGGGTAGCGGGGGACACAAGGAGCAGTTCTTC
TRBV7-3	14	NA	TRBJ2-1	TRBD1	CASSSGDSDNEQFF	TGTGCCAGCAGCTCAGGGGACAGTGACAATGAGCAGTTCTTC
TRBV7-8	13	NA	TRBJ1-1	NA	CASSLYGDTEAFF	TGTGCCAGCAGCTTATACGGGGACACTGAAGCTTTCTTT
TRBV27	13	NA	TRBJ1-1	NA	CASSLRRATEAFF	TGTGCCAGCAGTTTACGCAGGGCTACTGAAGCTTTCTTT
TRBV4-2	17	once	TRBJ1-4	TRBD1	CASSQDGRGRTNEKLFF	TGTGCCAGCAGCCAAGATGGCAGGGGGCGTACTAATGAAAAACTGTTTTTT
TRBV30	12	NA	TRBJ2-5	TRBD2	CAGSNGRETQYF	TGTGCCGGGAGCAACGGGAGGGAGACCCAGTACTTC
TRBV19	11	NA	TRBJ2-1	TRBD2	CASSWGGEQFF	TGTGCCAGTAGCTGGGGGGGTGAGCAGTTCTTC
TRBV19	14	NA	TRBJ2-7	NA	CASSPFSRSYEQYF	TGTGCCAGTAGTCCGTTTTCCCGCTCCTACGAGCAGTACTTC